The 8 T cell receptor delta chains in this list originate from one sample, sequenced in a study of Vδ1+ human thymocytes. These receptors have no identified antigens. RNA was extracted from the cells and then reverse transcribed. Pooled V-gene forward primers with one constant-region reverse primer generated the CDR3 amplicons by multiplex PCR. TCRdb redid the clone calls on the multiplex PCR reads with CATT. This table holds tens of thousands of delta-chain clones, about 8% found once. Broader study findings: In the thymus, TRG and TRD repertoires looked highly polyclonal with Gaussian CDR3 lengths.

Material: Vdelta1+ gamma-delta thymocytes from the thymus. Specified subset: FACS-sorted CD3+ TCRalphabeta- TCRVdelta1+ TCRVdelta2- thymocytes. The receptors here all came from a child less than two years old who had congenital heart surgery.

This clone has a handful of counts. A J gene of TRDJ1 was called, though the V gene was not; TRDD3 was called by the table and not checked on the DNA. The CDR3 contains 21 residues. This CDR3 reads CALGGHRLYNLDGGYTDKLIF. Here the CDR3 DNA reads TGTGCTCTTGGGGGCCACCGCCTCTACAATCTAGATGGGGGATACACCGATAAACTCATCTTT.

This clone was counted between two and nine times. V gene TRDV1 combines with J gene TRDJ1; 8 bases are a match to TRDD3. CDR1 TSWWSYY and CDR2 QGS come from the germline V gene. The CDR3 has 25 residues. V lost 1 base and J lost 0; bases outside the gene matches: 31. This CDR3 reads CALGEPLRVAVPYSYWGPYTDKLIF. The CDR3 DNA reads as TGTGCTCTTGGGGAACCCCTGAGGGTCGCCGTACCTTACTCGTACTGGGGGCCGTACACCGATAAACTCATCTTT.

This clone showed up just a few times. The chain carries TRDV1 and TRDJ1; 7 bases agree with TRDD2. CDR1 and CDR2 from the germline V gene are TSWWSYY and QGS. The CDR3 is 14 amino acids. V was pared by 3 bases and J by 5 bases, with 6 bases of the junction left unmatched. CDR3 residues: CALGDSYWSDKLIF. CDR3 DNA: TGTGCTCTTGGGGATTCCTACTGGTCTGATAAACTCATCTTT.

V is TRDV1 and J is TRDJ1; TRDD3 is a possible D gene (6 bases). Germline assignment: CDR1 TSWWSYY and CDR2 QGS. Trimming took off 3 bases at V and 9 bases at J, with 29 bases between the two ends. This CDR3 region has 18 residues. The DNA for the CDR3 is TGTGCTCTTGGGGATCGGGAGCTTCTGGACCCTGGGGTCATAGAACTCATCTTT. Its translation: CALGDRELLDPGVIELIF.

The chain joins TRDV1 to TRDJ2; unclear D gene. V was clipped by 2 bases and J by 3 bases, with 10 bases between them. The CDR3 spans 15 residues. CDR1 is TSWWSYY, CDR2 QGS, per germline. The CDR3 spells CALGESRGLTAQLFF. CDR3 DNA: TGTGCTCTTGGGGAATCCAGGGGCCTGACAGCACAACTCTTCTTT.

This clone was observed a few times. V usage is TRDV2 and J usage is TRDJ1; 12 nucleotides align to TRDD3. V shed 5 bases, J shed 4 bases, and the junction held 7 bases outside the gene matches. The CDR3 spans 15 residues. Germline CDR1 and CDR2: GEAIGNYY and EKD. The CDR3 reads CACAGGYAPYDKLIF. The CDR3 DNA reads TGTGCCTGTGCTGGGGGATACGCCCCGTACGATAAACTCATCTTT.

This clone was counted between two and nine times. The chain joins TRDV1 to TRDJ1; D is perhaps TRDD3 (5 bases). V was trimmed by 0 bases and J by 0 bases, leaving 11 bases between them. This CDR3 is built from 16 residues. Germline V lookup: CDR1 TSWWSYY, CDR2 QGS. The chain's CDR3 is CALGELQWGYTDKLIF. The CDR3 DNA follows: TGTGCTCTTGGGGAACTCCAGTGGGGTTACACCGATAAACTCATCTTT.

Comment on this clone: The identical CDR3 is also encoded by other nucleotide sequences in the sample. This chain links TRDV2 with TRDJ1, with D uncertain. The ends were cut back, 0 bases at V and 0 bases at J, with 7 bases in the middle. The CDR3 length is 14 residues. Germline V CDR1 and CDR2: GEAIGNYY, EKD. The CDR3 coding sequence is TGTGCCTGTGACACCCCTCCGTACACCGATAAACTCATCTTT. Its protein is CACDTPPYTDKLIF.